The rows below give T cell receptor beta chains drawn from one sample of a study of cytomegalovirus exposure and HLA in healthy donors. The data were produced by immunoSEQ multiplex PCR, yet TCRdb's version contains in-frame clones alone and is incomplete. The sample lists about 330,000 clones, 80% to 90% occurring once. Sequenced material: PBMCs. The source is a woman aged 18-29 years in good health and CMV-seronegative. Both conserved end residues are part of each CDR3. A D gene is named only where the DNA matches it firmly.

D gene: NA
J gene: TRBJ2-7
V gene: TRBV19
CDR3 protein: CASSIGLGAEQYF

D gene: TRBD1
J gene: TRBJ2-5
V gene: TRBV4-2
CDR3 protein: CASSQGGPGQGFQETQYF

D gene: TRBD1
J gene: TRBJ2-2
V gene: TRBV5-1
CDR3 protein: CASSLGTGTGELFF

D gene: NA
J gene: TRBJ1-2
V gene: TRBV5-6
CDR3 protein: CASSPDRNYGYTF

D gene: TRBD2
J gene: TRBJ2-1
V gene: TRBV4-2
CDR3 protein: CASSPRVGLAGDMEQFF

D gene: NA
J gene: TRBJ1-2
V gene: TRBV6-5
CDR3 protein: CASTERGPGVYGYTF

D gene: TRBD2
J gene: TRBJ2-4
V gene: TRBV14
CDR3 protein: CASSLSGRDIQYF

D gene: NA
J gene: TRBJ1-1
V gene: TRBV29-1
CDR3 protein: CSVKGLYTEAFF

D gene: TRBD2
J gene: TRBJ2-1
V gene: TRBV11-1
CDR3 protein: CASSGLAGVGAYNEQFF

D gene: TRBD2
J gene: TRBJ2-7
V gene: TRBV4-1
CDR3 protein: CASSLSPAGGEQYF

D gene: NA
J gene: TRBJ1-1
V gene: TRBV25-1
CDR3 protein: CASSQAAGVRPTEAFF

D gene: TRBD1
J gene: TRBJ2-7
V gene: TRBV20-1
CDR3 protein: CSAGDRDEQYF

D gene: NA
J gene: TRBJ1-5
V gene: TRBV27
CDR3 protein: CASSARESNQPQHF

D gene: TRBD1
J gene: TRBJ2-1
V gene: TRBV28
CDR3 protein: CASEGAQGDNEQFF

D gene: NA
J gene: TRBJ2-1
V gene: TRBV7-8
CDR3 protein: CASSPGSNEQFF

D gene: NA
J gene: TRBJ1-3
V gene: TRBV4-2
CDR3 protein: CASSQDQFSGNTIYF